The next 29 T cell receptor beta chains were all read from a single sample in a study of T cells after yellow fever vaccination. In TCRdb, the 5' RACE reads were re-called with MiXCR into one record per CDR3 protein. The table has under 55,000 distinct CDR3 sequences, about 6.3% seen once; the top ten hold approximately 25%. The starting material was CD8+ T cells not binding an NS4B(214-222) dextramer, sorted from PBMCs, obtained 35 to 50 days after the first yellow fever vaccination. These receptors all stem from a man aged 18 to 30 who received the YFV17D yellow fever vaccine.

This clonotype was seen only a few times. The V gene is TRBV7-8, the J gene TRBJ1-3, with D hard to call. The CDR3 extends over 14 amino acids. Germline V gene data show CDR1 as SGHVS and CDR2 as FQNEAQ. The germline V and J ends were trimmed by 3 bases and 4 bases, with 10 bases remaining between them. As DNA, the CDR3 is TGTGCCAGCAGCTTTCTTTCTTCGGGAAACACCATATATTTT. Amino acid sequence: CASSFLSSGNTIYF.

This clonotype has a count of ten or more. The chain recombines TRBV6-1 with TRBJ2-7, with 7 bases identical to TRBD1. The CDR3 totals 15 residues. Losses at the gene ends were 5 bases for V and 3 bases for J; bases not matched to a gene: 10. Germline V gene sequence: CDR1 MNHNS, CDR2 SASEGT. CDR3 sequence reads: CASSPRRTGYYEQYF. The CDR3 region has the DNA TGTGCCAGCAGTCCCCGCCGGACAGGATACTACGAGCAGTACTTC.

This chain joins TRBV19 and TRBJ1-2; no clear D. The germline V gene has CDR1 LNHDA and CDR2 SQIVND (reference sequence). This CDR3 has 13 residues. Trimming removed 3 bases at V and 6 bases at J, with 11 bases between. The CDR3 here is CASSILASDGYTF. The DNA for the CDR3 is TGTGCCAGTAGTATCCTGGCATCAGATGGCTACACCTTC.

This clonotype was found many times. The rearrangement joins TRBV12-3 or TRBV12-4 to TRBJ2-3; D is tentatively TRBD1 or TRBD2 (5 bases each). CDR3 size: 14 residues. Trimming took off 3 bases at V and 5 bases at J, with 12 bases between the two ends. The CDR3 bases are TGTGCCAGCAGTTTTGGGGGACCCGGAGATACGCAGTATTTT. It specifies CASSFGGPGDTQYF.

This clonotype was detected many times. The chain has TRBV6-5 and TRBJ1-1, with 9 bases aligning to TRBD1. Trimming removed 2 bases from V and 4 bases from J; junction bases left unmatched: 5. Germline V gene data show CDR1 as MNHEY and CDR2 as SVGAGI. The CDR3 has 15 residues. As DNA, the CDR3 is TGTGCCAGCAGTTACGCGACAGGGGGAGGCACTGAAGCTTTCTTT. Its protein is CASSYATGGGTEAFF.

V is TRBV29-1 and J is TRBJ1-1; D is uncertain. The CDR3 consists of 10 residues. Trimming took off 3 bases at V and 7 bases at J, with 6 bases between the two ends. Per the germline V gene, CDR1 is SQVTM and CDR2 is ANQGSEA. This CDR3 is CSVERVEAFF. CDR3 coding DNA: TGCAGCGTTGAGAGGGTTGAAGCTTTCTTT.

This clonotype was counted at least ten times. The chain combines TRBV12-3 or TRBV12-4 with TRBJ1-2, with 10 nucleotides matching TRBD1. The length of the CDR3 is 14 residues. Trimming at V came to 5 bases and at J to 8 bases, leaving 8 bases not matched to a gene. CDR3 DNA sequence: TGTGCCAGCAGTCTGACAGGGGGCAGCTGGGGCTACACCTTC. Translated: CASSLTGGSWGYTF.

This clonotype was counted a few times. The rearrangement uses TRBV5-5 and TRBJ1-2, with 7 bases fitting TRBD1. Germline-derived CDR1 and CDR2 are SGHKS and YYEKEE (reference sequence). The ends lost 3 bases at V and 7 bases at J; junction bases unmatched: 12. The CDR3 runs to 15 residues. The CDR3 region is CASSSTGNALRGYTF. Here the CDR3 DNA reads TGTGCCAGCAGCTCGACAGGGAACGCCCTCCGTGGCTACACCTTC. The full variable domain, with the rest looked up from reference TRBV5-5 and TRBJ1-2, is DAGVTQSPTHLIKTRGQQVTLRCSPISGHKSVSWYQQVLGQGPQFIFQYYEKEERGRGNFPDRFSARQFPNYSSELNVNALLLGDSALYLCASSSTGNALRGYTFGSGTRLTVV.

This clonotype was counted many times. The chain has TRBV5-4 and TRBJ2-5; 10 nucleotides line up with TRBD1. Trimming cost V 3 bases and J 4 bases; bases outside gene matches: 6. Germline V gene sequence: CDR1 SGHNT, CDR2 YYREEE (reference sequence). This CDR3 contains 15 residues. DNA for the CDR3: TGTGCCAGCAGCTCGGGACAGGGGAATGGAGAGACCCAGTACTTC. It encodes CASSSGQGNGETQYF.

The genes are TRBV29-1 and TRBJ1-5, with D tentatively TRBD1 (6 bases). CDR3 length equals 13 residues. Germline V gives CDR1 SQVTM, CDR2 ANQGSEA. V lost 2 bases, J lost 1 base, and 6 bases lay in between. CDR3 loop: CSVETGSNQPQHF. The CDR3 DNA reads TGCAGCGTTGAAACAGGGAGCAATCAGCCCCAGCATTTT.

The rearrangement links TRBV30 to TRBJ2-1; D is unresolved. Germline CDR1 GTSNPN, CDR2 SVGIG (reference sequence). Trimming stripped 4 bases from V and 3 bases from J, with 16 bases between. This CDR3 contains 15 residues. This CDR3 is CAWNGPSFLYNEQFF. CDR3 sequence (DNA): TGTGCCTGGAATGGACCCTCTTTTCTCTACAATGAGCAGTTCTTC.

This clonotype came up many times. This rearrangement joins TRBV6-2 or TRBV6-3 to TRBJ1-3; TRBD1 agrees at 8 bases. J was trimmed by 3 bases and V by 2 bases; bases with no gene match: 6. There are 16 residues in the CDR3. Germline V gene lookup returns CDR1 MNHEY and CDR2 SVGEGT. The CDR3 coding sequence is TGTGCCAGCAGTTACGCGGCAGGGGGCTATGGAAACACCATATATTTT. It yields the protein CASSYAAGGYGNTIYF.

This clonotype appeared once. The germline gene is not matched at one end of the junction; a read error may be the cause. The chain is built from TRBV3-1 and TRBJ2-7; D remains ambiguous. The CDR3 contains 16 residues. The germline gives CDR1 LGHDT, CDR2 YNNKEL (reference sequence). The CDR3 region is CASTQDSGQFSYEQYF. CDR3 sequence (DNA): TGTGCCAGCACCCAAGACTCGGGCCAGTTCTCCTACGAGCAGTACTTC.

The CDR3 nucleotides read TGTGCCAGCAGTGAATACGAGACTAGCGGCGCAGATACGCAGTATTTT. This translates into CASSEYETSGADTQYF. The chain recombines TRBV25-1 with TRBJ2-3, with TRBD2 matching 9 bases. The V gene end was trimmed by 0 bases and the J gene end by 4 bases; junction bases not matched to a gene: 5. This CDR3 contains 16 residues. Germline loops: CDR1 MGHDK, CDR2 SYGVNS.

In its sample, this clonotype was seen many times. CDR3 amino acids: CSVESGFNYGYTF. The CDR3 bases are TGCAGCGTTGAATCCGGGTTTAACTATGGCTACACCTTC. The J gene is TRBJ1-2, the V gene TRBV29-1; no firm D call. Germline lookup yields CDR1 SQVTM and CDR2 ANQGSEA. The CDR3 runs to 13 residues. V gave up 2 bases and J gave up 1 base, with 8 bases separating them.

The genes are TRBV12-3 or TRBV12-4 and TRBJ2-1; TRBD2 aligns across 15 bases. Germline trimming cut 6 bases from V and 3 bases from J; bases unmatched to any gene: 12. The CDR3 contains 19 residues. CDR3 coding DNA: TGTGCCAGCAGAACTGCCTGGACTAGCGGGGGGGCTATCTACAATGAGCAGTTCTTC. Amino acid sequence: CASRTAWTSGGAIYNEQFF.

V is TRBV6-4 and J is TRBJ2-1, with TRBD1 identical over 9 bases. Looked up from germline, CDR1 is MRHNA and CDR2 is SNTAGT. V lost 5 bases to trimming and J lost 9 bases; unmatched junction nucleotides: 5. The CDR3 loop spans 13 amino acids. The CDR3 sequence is CASSRTGVSEQFF. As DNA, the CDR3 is TGTGCCAGCAGTCGGACAGGGGTCTCTGAGCAGTTCTTC.

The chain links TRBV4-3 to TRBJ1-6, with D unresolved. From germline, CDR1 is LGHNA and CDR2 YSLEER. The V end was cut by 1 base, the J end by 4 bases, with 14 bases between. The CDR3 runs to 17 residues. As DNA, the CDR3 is TGCGCCAGCAGCCAAGTGAGAACGGAGATTTATAATTCACCCCTCCACTTT. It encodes CASSQVRTEIYNSPLHF.

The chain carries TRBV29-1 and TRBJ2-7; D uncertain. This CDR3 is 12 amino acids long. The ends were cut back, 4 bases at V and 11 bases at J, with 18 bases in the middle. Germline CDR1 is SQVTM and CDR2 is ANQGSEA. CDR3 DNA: TGCAGCGTTGTCCTGTCGGACGGTTCTGAGTACTTC. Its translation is CSVVLSDGSEYF.

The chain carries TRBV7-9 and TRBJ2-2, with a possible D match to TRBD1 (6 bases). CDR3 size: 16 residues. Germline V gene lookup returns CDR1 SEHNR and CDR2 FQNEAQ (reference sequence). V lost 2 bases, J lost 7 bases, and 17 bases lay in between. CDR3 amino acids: CASSLPLQTGFGELFF. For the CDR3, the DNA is TGTGCCAGCAGCTTACCCCTTCAAACAGGGTTCGGGGAGCTGTTTTTT.

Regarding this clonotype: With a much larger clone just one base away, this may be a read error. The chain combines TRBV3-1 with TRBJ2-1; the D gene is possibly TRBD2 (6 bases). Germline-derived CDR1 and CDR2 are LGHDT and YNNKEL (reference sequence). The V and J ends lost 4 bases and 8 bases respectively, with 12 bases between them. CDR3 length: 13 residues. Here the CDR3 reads CASSLDPSDEQFF. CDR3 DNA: TGTGCCAGCAGCCTAGACCCTAGCGATGAGCAGTTCTTC.

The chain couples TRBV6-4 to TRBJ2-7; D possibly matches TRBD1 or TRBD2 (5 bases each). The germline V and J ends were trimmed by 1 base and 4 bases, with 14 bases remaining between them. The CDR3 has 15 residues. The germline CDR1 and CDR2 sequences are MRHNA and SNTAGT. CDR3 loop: CASSDWSGRWYEQYF. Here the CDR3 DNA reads TGTGCCAGCAGTGACTGGTCAGGGAGATGGTACGAGCAGTACTTC.

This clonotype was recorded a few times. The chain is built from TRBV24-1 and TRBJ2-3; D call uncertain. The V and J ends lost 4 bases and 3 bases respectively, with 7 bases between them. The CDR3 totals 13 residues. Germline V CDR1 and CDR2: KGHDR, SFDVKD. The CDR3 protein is CATSEPPTDTQYF. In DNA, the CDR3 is TGTGCCACCAGTGAACCCCCTACAGATACGCAGTATTTT.

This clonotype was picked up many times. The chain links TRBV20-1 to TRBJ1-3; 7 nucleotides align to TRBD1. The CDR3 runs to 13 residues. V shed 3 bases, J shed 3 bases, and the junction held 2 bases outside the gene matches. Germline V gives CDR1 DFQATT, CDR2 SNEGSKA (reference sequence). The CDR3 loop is CSARTGLGNTIYF. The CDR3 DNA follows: TGCAGTGCTAGGACAGGGCTTGGAAACACCATATATTTT.

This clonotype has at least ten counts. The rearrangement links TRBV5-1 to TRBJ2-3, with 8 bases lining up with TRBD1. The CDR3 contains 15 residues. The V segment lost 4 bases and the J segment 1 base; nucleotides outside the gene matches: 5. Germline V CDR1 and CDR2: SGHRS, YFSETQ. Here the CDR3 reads CASSLGQGGTDTQYF. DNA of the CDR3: TGCGCCAGCAGCCTTGGACAGGGCGGCACAGATACGCAGTATTTT.

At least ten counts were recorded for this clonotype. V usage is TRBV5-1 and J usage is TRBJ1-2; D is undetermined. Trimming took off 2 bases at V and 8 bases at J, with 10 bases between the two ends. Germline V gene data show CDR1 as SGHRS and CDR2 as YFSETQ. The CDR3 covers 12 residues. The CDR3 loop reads CASSFERRGYTF. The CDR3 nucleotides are TGCGCCAGCAGCTTCGAGAGGCGCGGCTACACCTTC. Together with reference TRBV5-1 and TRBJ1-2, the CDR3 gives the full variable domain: KAGVTQTPRYLIKTRGQQVTLSCSPISGHRSVSWYQQTPGQGLQFLFEYFSETQRNKGNFPGRFSGRQFSNSRSEMNVSTLELGDSALYLCASSFERRGYTFGSGTRLTVV.

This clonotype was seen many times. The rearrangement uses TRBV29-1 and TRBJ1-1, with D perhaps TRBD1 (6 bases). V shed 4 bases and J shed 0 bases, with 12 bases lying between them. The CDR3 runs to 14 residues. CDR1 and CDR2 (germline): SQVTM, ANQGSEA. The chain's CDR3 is CSVAGGVMNTEAFF. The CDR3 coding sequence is TGCAGCGTTGCCGGGGGCGTAATGAACACTGAAGCTTTCTTT. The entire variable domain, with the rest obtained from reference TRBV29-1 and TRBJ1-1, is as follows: SAVISQKPSRDICQRGTSLTIQCQVDSQVTMMFWYRQQPGQSLTLIATANQGSEATYESGFVIDKFPISRPNLTFSTLTVSNMSPEDSSIYLCSVAGGVMNTEAFFGQGTRLTVV.

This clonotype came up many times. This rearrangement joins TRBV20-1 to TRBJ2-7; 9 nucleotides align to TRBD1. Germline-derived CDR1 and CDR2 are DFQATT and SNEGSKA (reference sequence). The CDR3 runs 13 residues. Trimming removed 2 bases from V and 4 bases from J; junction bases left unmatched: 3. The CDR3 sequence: CSARTDRGYEQYV. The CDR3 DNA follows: TGCAGTGCTAGAACGGACAGGGGTTACGAGCAGTACGTC.

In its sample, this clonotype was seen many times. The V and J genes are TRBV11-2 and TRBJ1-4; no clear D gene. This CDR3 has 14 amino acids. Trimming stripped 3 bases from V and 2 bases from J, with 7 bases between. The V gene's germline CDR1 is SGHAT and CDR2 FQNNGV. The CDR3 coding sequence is TGTGCCAGCAGCTTCGTGGGGACTAATGAAAAACTGTTTTTT. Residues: CASSFVGTNEKLFF.